A single sample gave rise to the 2 T cell receptor beta chains below, sequenced in a study of shared clonotypes between healthy human individuals. The protocol was immunoSEQ multiplex PCR, while the TCRdb copy is restricted to in-frame clones and leaves out a portion. Here the sample spans 1 million to 1.2 million clones, about 72% being singletons. The material sequenced was memory CD4+ T cells from PBMCs. This sample's subset: CD45RA-negative fraction. Every receptor here comes from a man younger than 30 in good health. Some clones in this sample may be carry-over from other donors' samples.

This clone turned up a few times. The chain has TRBV5-1 and TRBJ2-1; 8 bases line up with TRBD2. Germline CDR1 reads SGHRS; CDR2 reads YFSETQ. J was trimmed by 5 bases and V by 4 bases; bases with no gene match: 11. The CDR3 extends over 16 amino acids. The CDR3 protein is CASSLLGLGIHNEQFF. As DNA, the CDR3 is TGCGCCAGCAGCCTATTGGGACTAGGAATTCACAATGAGCAGTTCTTC.

This clone was recorded only once. The V and J genes are TRBV23-1 and TRBJ2-2; a possible D gene is TRBD1 (6 bases). TRBV23-1 has ORF status, its function being uncertain. With 0 bases removed from V and 5 bases from J, the gap between germline ends came to 10 bases. The CDR3 is made up of 15 amino acids. The DNA for the CDR3 is TGCGCCAGCAGTCAATCCAGGGGAAGAACCGGGGAGCTGTTTTTT. As protein: CASSQSRGRTGELFF.